These T cell receptor beta chains were read from a single sample in a study of T cells after yellow fever vaccination. TCRdb reanalysed the 5' RACE reads using MiXCR and keeps one entry per CDR3 protein. The sample shows roughly 56,000 distinct CDR3 sequences, about 5% of them seen only once. The specimen was PBMCs, either bulk or a sorted T-cell subset (CD4+, CD8+, memory, or dextramer-sorted; not recorded which), collected on the day of the yellow fever booster vaccination. These receptors were obtained from a man younger than 35 who received the YFV17D yellow fever vaccine. Each CDR3 is given without its conserved first and last residue.

cdr3_aa: SALYPGQGYNEQF
j_call: TRBJ2-1
v_call: TRBV20-1

cdr3_aa: ASSGPGQGWGVQY
j_call: TRBJ2-4
v_call: TRBV25-1

cdr3_aa: ASSHTGGAGGNSYNEQF
j_call: TRBJ2-1
v_call: TRBV6-5

cdr3_aa: ASSLAQVNEQF
j_call: TRBJ2-1
v_call: TRBV7-2

cdr3_aa: ASSESQGGYGYT
j_call: TRBJ1-2
v_call: TRBV2

cdr3_aa: ASSSLRGMNTEAF
j_call: TRBJ1-1
v_call: TRBV12-3/TRBV12-4

cdr3_aa: SVDAGVRGDTQY
j_call: TRBJ2-3
v_call: TRBV29-1

cdr3_aa: ASSQDLVSLAGYNEQF
j_call: TRBJ2-1
v_call: TRBV4-3

cdr3_aa: ASSYRAGPNNEQF
j_call: TRBJ2-1
v_call: TRBV9

cdr3_aa: SAREQVSYEQY
j_call: TRBJ2-7
v_call: TRBV20-1

cdr3_aa: ASSQEDRGRVGYT
j_call: TRBJ1-2
v_call: TRBV4-1

cdr3_aa: ASSLTGGVDTEAF
j_call: TRBJ1-1
v_call: TRBV7-3

cdr3_aa: ASSLALGEQF
j_call: TRBJ2-1
v_call: TRBV5-1

cdr3_aa: ASSSRGGARNEQY
j_call: TRBJ2-7
v_call: TRBV7-2

cdr3_aa: ASSSTGGFGYT
j_call: TRBJ1-2
v_call: TRBV6-1

cdr3_aa: ASSLWGHGSPLH
j_call: TRBJ1-6
v_call: TRBV27

cdr3_aa: ASSLMSSDTQY
j_call: TRBJ2-3
v_call: TRBV27

cdr3_aa: ASSSGGKQF
j_call: TRBJ2-1
v_call: TRBV5-1

cdr3_aa: ASSLTTPLSSGHEQY
j_call: TRBJ2-7
v_call: TRBV12-3/TRBV12-4

cdr3_aa: ASKRAGGETQY
j_call: TRBJ2-5
v_call: TRBV25-1

cdr3_aa: ASSLVGLQGAPGNTIY
j_call: TRBJ1-3
v_call: TRBV7-9

cdr3_aa: ASSDRGAYEQY
j_call: TRBJ2-7
v_call: TRBV6-1

cdr3_aa: ASSHETNTEAF
j_call: TRBJ1-1
v_call: TRBV5-5

cdr3_aa: ASRYSTGTGGREQY
j_call: TRBJ2-7
v_call: TRBV5-6

cdr3_aa: ASSLVTSGGWETQY
j_call: TRBJ2-5
v_call: TRBV7-6

cdr3_aa: ASSLEPRLRDEKLF
j_call: TRBJ1-4
v_call: TRBV7-8

cdr3_aa: ASSLRIKNTEAF
j_call: TRBJ1-1
v_call: TRBV12-3/TRBV12-4

cdr3_aa: AWSVGEQF
j_call: TRBJ2-1
v_call: TRBV30

cdr3_aa: ASSQPQGGGRNTQY
j_call: TRBJ2-3
v_call: TRBV4-1

cdr3_aa: SARERIRLTTGTRTLNAGYT
j_call: TRBJ1-2
v_call: TRBV20-1

cdr3_aa: ASSQGQGFGANVLT
j_call: TRBJ2-6
v_call: TRBV3-1

cdr3_aa: SVEDSSIEAF
j_call: TRBJ1-1
v_call: TRBV29-1

cdr3_aa: ASSVYQRTGELF
j_call: TRBJ2-2
v_call: TRBV9

cdr3_aa: ASSQKINTEAF
j_call: TRBJ1-1
v_call: TRBV3-1

cdr3_aa: ASSQISGNEQF
j_call: TRBJ2-1
v_call: TRBV4-1

cdr3_aa: ASSLVGSQETQY
j_call: TRBJ2-5
v_call: TRBV7-9

cdr3_aa: ASSRPDRGHALAGGPVSSDTQY
j_call: TRBJ2-3
v_call: TRBV7-2

cdr3_aa: ASSLRLAGGADTQY
j_call: TRBJ2-3
v_call: TRBV7-3

cdr3_aa: ASGLADTDTQY
j_call: TRBJ2-3
v_call: TRBV10-3

cdr3_aa: ASSSLAQVGTEAF
j_call: TRBJ1-1
v_call: TRBV7-9

cdr3_aa: ASSYSTGAIYNSPLH
j_call: TRBJ1-6
v_call: TRBV6-5

cdr3_aa: ASSRGLGEKLF
j_call: TRBJ1-4
v_call: TRBV14

cdr3_aa: ASSYRGLTGGAGQPQH
j_call: TRBJ1-5
v_call: TRBV6-6

cdr3_aa: ASSQGLIAKNIQY
j_call: TRBJ2-4
v_call: TRBV4-1

cdr3_aa: ASLGAGGREDTQY
j_call: TRBJ2-3
v_call: TRBV12-3/TRBV12-4

cdr3_aa: SATYWDSSNYVSNEKLF
j_call: TRBJ1-4
v_call: TRBV20-1

cdr3_aa: ASSSEGAGQPQH
j_call: TRBJ1-5
v_call: TRBV12-3/TRBV12-4

cdr3_aa: ASSSTGQGGQPQH
j_call: TRBJ1-5
v_call: TRBV5-1

cdr3_aa: ASSSSGGAVEQF
j_call: TRBJ2-1
v_call: TRBV6-5

cdr3_aa: ASIPGQGLNLMETQY
j_call: TRBJ2-5
v_call: TRBV6-2/TRBV6-3

cdr3_aa: ASRPPGSYNSPLH
j_call: TRBJ1-6
v_call: TRBV4-1

cdr3_aa: ASSSASGGGTGELF
j_call: TRBJ2-2
v_call: TRBV7-3

cdr3_aa: ASSVSRDRVGTDTQY
j_call: TRBJ2-3
v_call: TRBV9

cdr3_aa: ASSGTARGPSGANVLT
j_call: TRBJ2-6
v_call: TRBV7-9

cdr3_aa: ASSDHPRVRTGSDEQF
j_call: TRBJ2-1
v_call: TRBV7-9

cdr3_aa: ASSLAGVSYNEQF
j_call: TRBJ2-1
v_call: TRBV6-2/TRBV6-3

cdr3_aa: ASSRSSTDTQY
j_call: TRBJ2-3
v_call: TRBV7-9